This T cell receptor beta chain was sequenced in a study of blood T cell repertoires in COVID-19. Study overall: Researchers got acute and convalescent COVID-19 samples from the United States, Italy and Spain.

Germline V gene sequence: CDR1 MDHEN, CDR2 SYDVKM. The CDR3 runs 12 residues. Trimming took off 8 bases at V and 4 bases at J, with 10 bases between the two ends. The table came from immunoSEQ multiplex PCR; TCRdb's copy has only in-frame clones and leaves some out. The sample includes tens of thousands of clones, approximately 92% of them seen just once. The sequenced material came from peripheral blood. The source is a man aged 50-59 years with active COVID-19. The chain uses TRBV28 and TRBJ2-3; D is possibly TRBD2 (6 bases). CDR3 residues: CASRWGADTQYF. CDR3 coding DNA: TGTGCCAGCCGGTGGGGGGCAGATACGCAGTATTTT. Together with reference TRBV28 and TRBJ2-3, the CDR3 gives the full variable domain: DVKVTQSSRYLVKRTGEKVFLECVQDMDHENMFWYRQDPGLGLRLIYFSYDVKMKEKGDIPEGYSVSREKKERFSLILESASTNQTSMYLCASRWGADTQYFGPGTRLTVL.